This T cell receptor beta chain appears in the sequencing data of a study of cytomegalovirus exposure and HLA in healthy donors (dated by TCRdb to about 2017). Regarding the research as a whole: In an earlier analysis of 587 of the donors, 276 Gb of sequence data and 95 million to 130 million unique TCR beta sequences from roughly 200 million T cells were reported. Every repertoire in the discovery cohort had been generated on one and the same sequencing platform. HLA typing covered class I and class II loci at four-digit resolution. Four to six DR-DQ haplotypes were handled as single units for association and clustering, since linkage in the cohort was strong. In a later analysis, previously published TCR beta repertoires from 666 donors were re-analyzed and high-resolution HLA genotyping was added so that TCR occurrence patterns could be studied. A later genetic analysis used genome-wide SNP genotypes for 398 of the 666 donors, treating that subset as a discovery cohort. The study was designed to test whether signatures of past pathogen exposure could be identified by cataloging public T cell receptors. Typing coverage varied by locus: roughly 620-640 donors for A, B, C, DRB1 and DQB1; roughly 500 for DQA1; 600 to 610 for DPA1; about 450 for DPB1. Across approximately 400 genotyped donors of the cohort, an average of 235,054 unique TCR beta nucleotide sequences per donor were sequenced, and roughly 17% of those sequences were non-productive. Using immunosequencing, the study profiled T cell repertoires from about 610 subjects and related those repertoires to cytomegalovirus serostatus. An early release covering 550 to 700 HLA-typed donors comprised approximately 290 gigabases of sequencing data and roughly 85 million unique TCR sequences. Donor age, sex, ethnicity and CMV serostatus were compiled alongside the repertoire data. In an earlier analysis of several hundred of the donors, high-throughput TCR beta sequencing was used to judge whether each TCR beta V gene segment behaved as functional or pseudogenic. The later analysis used no new phenotypic data to find candidate immune exposures, relying instead on TCR beta sequences and their occurrence across donors. To predict cytomegalovirus infection status, the study combined high-throughput TCR immunosequencing, statistical association of individual TCRs with disease status, and machine learning. Along with the roughly 670-subject first cohort, a separate validation cohort of over a hundred different subjects was used. Of the 398 genotyped donors, about 80% fell in the genetic ancestry cluster associated with self-reported Caucasian donors. What the work shows at the level of the full study, not this receptor alone: A further reported finding was that TCR beta sequences accurately predicted the HLA-A and HLA-B alleles for most subjects in the first cohort. In a later analysis, most CMV-associated TCR beta chains were found to appear HLA-restricted, with HLA associations seemingly driven largely by CMV exposure. Sequencing depth was assumed to be roughly uniform across donors in the presence/absence analyses, though that assumption may not hold. A later genetic analysis associated a missense DCLRE1C variant with V-gene and J-gene trimming of TCR beta chains, and an independent cohort replicated the association. Because HLA typing was missing for some donors at each locus, association tests included only the typed subset. The authors suggested that the approach could potentially be extended to other disease states and immunological phenotypes. The classifier was reported to diagnose cytomegalovirus status with high specificity and sensitivity in both the original cohort and the validation cohort. Compared with the approximately 670-donor mean, donors in an Asian-associated ancestry cluster had fewer N-insertions in productive TCRs, according to a later genetic analysis. The earlier analysis of a few hundred of the donors excluded roughly 17 rarely observed V segments, including chromosome 9 orphons, because counts were too low. A cluster of highly shared sequence variants was judged likely to be a technical artifact of the sequencing pipeline. Specific HLA alleles were associated with 15,000 to 20,000 TCR beta sequences at a false discovery rate of 0.05 in a later analysis. A later analysis reported that several top co-occurrence clusters appeared linked to parvovirus B19, influenza, CMV and Epstein-Barr virus. In a later analysis, HLA-associated TCR beta chains were found to be more clonally expanded and to have lower generation probabilities than equally common non-associated chains. The 87-base-pair reads could not distinguish some IMGT-functional V segments, including TRBV6-2 and TRBV6-3, so those segments were excluded. The study gave a list of some 150 TCR beta chains associated with cytomegalovirus. Broadly in line with IMGT annotations, most TCR beta V segments showed up in productive rearrangements about 87% or about 30% of the time in an earlier analysis of several hundred of the donors. Most TCR sequences were seen in very few donors, while some public TCRs were found in many individuals. Linkage disequilibrium might explain the correlated functional status among segregating V segments, but an unknown experimental factor could not be ruled out. Strong co-occurrence of HLA alleles, especially DR and DQ, made assigning TCR associations to individual alleles difficult. In this cohort, only TCR beta chains were sequenced, and detectable features were limited by the absence of alpha or paired-chain data. In a later analysis, the rate of TCR association differed among HLA loci, with DRB1 alleles having the most associated TCRs and HLA-C alleles having the fewest. For the cohort, immune exposure information was limited to CMV serostatus. In vitro tests confirmed that a few of the cytomegalovirus-associated TCR beta chains recognize cytomegalovirus antigens.

Concerning this clone: The antigen it recognizes is unknown. No base quality information exists; no much larger clone differs at one position.

V is reduced by 0 bases and J by 0 bases, leaving a spacing of 15 bases between them. CDR1 and CDR2 are drawn from the germline V gene: SGHAT, FQNNGV. Reading from cysteine to phenylalanine, the CDR3 counts 17 amino acids. The DNA shown is the 51-base CDR3, in frame from base 1. The library was generated by the immunoSEQ multiplex PCR assay. For the multiplex PCR, a mixture combining 60 forward primers for TCR Vbeta segments and 13 reverse primers for TCR Jbeta segments was used. The CDR3 region of rearranged TCR beta genes was amplified from genomic DNA with a multiplex PCR assay. The Illumina HiSeq System was used to sequence the amplified TCR beta libraries as 87-base-pair reads. The original methods were these. In a later analysis, about 80 million unique TCR beta chains were counted across the 500 to 700 repertoires, and roughly 11 million of these chains were shared by at least two donors. To remove PCR and sequencing errors, raw reads were error-corrected and collapsed into unique sequences using a nearest-neighbor algorithm that merged closely related sequences. CDR3 sequences were aligned to IMGT reference sequences to assign V, D and J gene segments. Each retained sequence needed at least a six-nucleotide match to both a V gene segment and a J gene segment. Rearrangements were called productive when the CDR3 lacked stop codons and stayed in frame with V and J; all others were non-productive. CDR3 was defined by IMGT convention, running from the second conserved V-encoded cysteine to the conserved J-encoded phenylalanine. The earlier analysis of a few hundred of the donors excluded sequences that lacked an unambiguous match to a single V gene segment. In an earlier analysis of approximately 560 of the donors, a V segment was called functional when productive rearrangements were above 56.7%, and segregating when the standard deviation between donors exceeded 5%. To diagnose cytomegalovirus status from the catalog of TCR beta chain sequences, a statistical classification framework was built. In a later analysis, V and J genes were assigned by comparing TCR nucleotide sequences against IMGT/GENE-DB human TR gene sequences. A later analysis assigned CDR3 sequences and most-parsimonious VDJ recombination scenarios with the TCRdist pipeline. In a later analysis, each TCR beta chain was defined by its CDR3 amino acid sequence together with its V-gene family, and reads lacking a unique V-gene family were excluded. A later analysis removed several hundred highly shared, low-generation-probability nucleotide sequences to deal with suspected cross-contamination and a sequencing artifact. A later analysis calculated a clonal expansion index for each public chain from normalized within-repertoire ranks of inferred template counts. In a later analysis, generation probabilities were computed using a VDJ recombination model fitted to out-of-frame rearrangements, and the results were checked against IGoR. A later analysis scored TCR-TCR, TCR-HLA and TCR-CMV co-occurrence with hypergeometric tests, applying a repertoire-size bias correction to TCR pairs. In a later analysis, false discovery rates were estimated by permuting HLA or CMV assignments 20 times. In a later analysis, co-occurring TCRs were grouped using DBSCAN, with TCRdist sequence similarity added in when clustering inside HLA-allele-positive subsets. Repertoires with fewer than 30,000 or more than 120,000 public chains were left out of co-occurrence clustering, as were a handful of repertoires with anomalous nucleotide sharing. In its TCRdb copy, this immuneACCESS table keeps in-frame sequences only and misses some clones. Where compared with another copy, unresolved V genes explain less than half of these, and the others have no known cause. V, J and clone size were drawn from that table, and D and trimming were deduced from the DNA. The sample table shows tens of thousands of clones, and roughly 79% are seen once. Over 1.5% of the sample goes to the ten largest clones.

The cohort consisted of approximately 690 healthy bone marrow donors. At the time of sampling, all cohort members were nominally healthy, though unrecorded immune exposures were likely present. The donor was CMV seronegative and belonged to the group of approximately 320 seronegative cohort members. Each donor provided a peripheral blood sample, and peripheral blood mononuclear cells were used for TCR beta sequencing. The Qiagen DNeasy Blood Extraction Kit was used to extract genomic DNA from the blood cell samples. The sequence joins TRBV11-2 to TRBJ2-7; 5 matching bases give a weak D call of TRBD2. Sample: PBMCs. The TCR sequence derives from a woman in her 30s in good health and CMV-seronegative. Here the CDR3 is given as CASSLEGFAGLSYEQYF. The sequence in DNA is TGTGCCAGCAGCTTAGAGGGATTTGCGGGCCTCTCCTACGAGCAGTACTTC.